Listed here are 12 T cell receptor beta chains from one sample, sequenced in a study of identical twins. From the 5' RACE reads, TCRdb called clonotypes with MiXCR, one entry per CDR3 protein. Of a few hundred thousand distinct CDR3 sequences in the sample, 9.6% were seen once. Separately, the same data were catalogued under a study of yellow fever vaccine responses in identical twins.

The sequencing sample was made of PBMCs. The receptors shown here come from a woman aged 18-29 years in good health.

V gene TRBV2 combines with J gene TRBJ2-3; unclear D gene. This CDR3 region has 14 residues. The V gene's germline CDR1 is SNHLY and CDR2 FYNNEI. V was trimmed by 7 bases and J by 0 bases, leaving 11 bases between them. The CDR3: CASTTSPSTDTQYF. CDR3 nucleotides: TGTGCCAGCACCACCTCCCCCAGCACAGATACGCAGTATTTT.

This clonotype was detected ten times or more. The V gene is TRBV24-1, the J gene TRBJ2-1; TRBD2 aligns across 10 bases. With V trimmed by 3 bases and J by 5 bases, 9 bases remained unmatched. The V gene's germline CDR1 is KGHDR and CDR2 SFDVKD. CDR3 length: 17 amino acids. CDR3 coding DNA: TGTGCCACCAGTGATCAAACTCTAGCGGGAGCTAACAATGAGCAGTTCTTC. Encoded protein: CATSDQTLAGANNEQFF.

This clonotype has at least ten counts. The chain joins TRBV2 to TRBJ1-3; D is uncertain. The length of the CDR3 is 14 residues. V shed 5 bases and J shed 0 bases, with 8 bases lying between them. Germline CDR1 SNHLY, CDR2 FYNNEI. CDR3 sequence reads: CASSPVSSGNTIYF. DNA of the CDR3: TGTGCCAGCAGTCCAGTGAGCTCTGGAAACACCATATATTTT.

This clonotype was detected a few times. This rearrangement joins TRBV11-2 to TRBJ2-3; D not resolved. The CDR3 is made up of 15 amino acids. Germline values: CDR1 SGHAT, CDR2 FQNNGV. V lost 1 base and J lost 1, with 9 bases in between. CDR3 residues: CASSLGPPGTDTQYF. The CDR3 DNA reads TGTGCCAGCAGCTTAGGCCCTCCGGGCACAGATACGCAGTATTTT.

V and J are TRBV5-5 and TRBJ2-7; D is unclear. The germline gives CDR1 SGHKS, CDR2 YYEKEE (reference sequence). Trimming left V 4 bases short and J 4 bases short, with 6 bases between. The CDR3 is made up of 11 amino acids. This CDR3 is CASSIEYEQYF. In DNA form, the CDR3 reads TGTGCCAGCAGCATCGAGTACGAGCAGTACTTC.

V and J are TRBV7-9 and TRBJ1-6, with a tentative D call TRBD1 (5 bases). The V gene's germline CDR1 is SEHNR and CDR2 FQNEAQ (reference sequence). The CDR3 totals 14 residues. The V gene lost 5 bases and the J gene lost 10 bases, with 15 bases spanning the gap. CDR3 sequence (DNA): TGTGCCAGCAGCCCCCAGACAGAAAACTCACCCCTCCACTTT. This translates into CASSPQTENSPLHF.

This chain joins TRBV6-7 and TRBJ2-2; D unclear. TRBV6-7 counts as an open reading frame of uncertain function. The V gene lost 4 bases and the J gene lost 3 bases, with 12 bases spanning the gap. The CDR3 spans 15 residues. In DNA, the CDR3 is TGTGCCAGCAGTTCGGGTACCCTGGACACCGGGGAGCTGTTTTTT. It translates to CASSSGTLDTGELFF.

For this clonotype: Sequence at one end of the junction differs from germline and may be a read error. The chain has TRBV6-6 and TRBJ2-2; TRBD1 matches at 9 bases. CDR1 is MNHNY and CDR2 is SVGAGI in the germline V gene (reference sequence). This CDR3 has 12 amino acids. CDR3 coding DNA: TGCGGGGGACAGGGTCGAACCGGGGAGCTGTTTTTT. It yields the protein CGGQGRTGELFF.

In its sample, this clonotype was seen a few times. V and J are TRBV7-9 and TRBJ2-7; TRBD1 matches 8 bases. V lost 1 base and J lost 5; bases outside the gene matches: 10. CDR3 size: 16 residues. Germline-derived CDR1 and CDR2 are SEHNR and FQNEAQ (reference sequence). The CDR3 sequence is CASSLVAASQGDEQYF. The CDR3 DNA follows: TGTGCCAGCAGCTTAGTAGCCGCCTCACAGGGGGACGAGCAGTACTTC.

In this sample, this clonotype turned up many times. V gene TRBV4-1 combines with J gene TRBJ2-1, with 14 bases aligning to TRBD2. The CDR3 is 18 residues long. V trimming: 4 bases; J trimming: 5 bases; junction bases outside the gene matches: 10. Germline V gene lookup returns CDR1 MGHRA and CDR2 YSYEKL. The CDR3 DNA is TGCGCCAGCAGCCCGTTGGACATGGGACTAGCGGGGGACAATGAGCAGTTCTTC. This sequence encodes CASSPLDMGLAGDNEQFF.

This clonotype came up many times. This chain uses TRBV29-1 with TRBJ2-2; D is possibly TRBD2 (5 bases). With 4 bases removed from V and 7 bases from J, the gap between germline ends came to 13 bases. The CDR3 spans 13 residues. The germline V gene encodes CDR1 SQVTM and CDR2 ANQGSEA. In DNA, the CDR3 is TGCAGCGTTGCGCTAGGGAGAGGCGGGGAGCTGTTTTTT. This sequence encodes CSVALGRGGELFF.

The rearrangement uses TRBV6-2 or TRBV6-3 and TRBJ2-3, with 9 bases aligning to TRBD2. The ends lost 2 bases at V and 4 bases at J; junction bases unmatched: 19. Looked up from germline, CDR1 is MNHEY and CDR2 is SVGEGT. The CDR3 totals 20 residues. The CDR3 sequence: CASSYREVREGQGYADTQYF. The CDR3 nucleotides read TGTGCCAGCAGTTACCGTGAGGTGCGGGAGGGCCAGGGGTACGCAGATACGCAGTATTTT.